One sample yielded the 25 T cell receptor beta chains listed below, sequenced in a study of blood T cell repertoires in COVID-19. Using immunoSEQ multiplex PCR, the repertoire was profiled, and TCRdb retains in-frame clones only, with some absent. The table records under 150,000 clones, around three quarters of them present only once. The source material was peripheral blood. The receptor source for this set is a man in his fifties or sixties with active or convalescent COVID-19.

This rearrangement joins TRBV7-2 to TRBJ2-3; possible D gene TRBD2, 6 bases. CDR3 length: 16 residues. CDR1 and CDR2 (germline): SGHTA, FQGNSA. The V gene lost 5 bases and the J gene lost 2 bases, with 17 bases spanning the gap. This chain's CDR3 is CASSPQAGLITDTQYF. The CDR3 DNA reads TGTGCCAGCAGCCCCCAAGCGGGCCTAATCACAGATACGCAGTATTTT. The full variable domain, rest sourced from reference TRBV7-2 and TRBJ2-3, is GAGVSQSPSNKVTEKGKDVELRCDPISGHTALYWYRQSLGQGLEFLIYFQGNSAPDKSGLPSDRFSAERTGGSVSTLTIQRTQQEDSAVYLCASSPQAGLITDTQYFGPGTRLTVL.

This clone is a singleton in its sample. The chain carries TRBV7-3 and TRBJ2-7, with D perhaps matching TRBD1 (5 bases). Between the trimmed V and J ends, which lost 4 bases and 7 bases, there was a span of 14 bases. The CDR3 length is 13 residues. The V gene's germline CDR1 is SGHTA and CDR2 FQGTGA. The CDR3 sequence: CASSSGHFGEQYF. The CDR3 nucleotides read TGTGCCAGCAGCTCAGGACACTTCGGGGAGCAGTACTTC.

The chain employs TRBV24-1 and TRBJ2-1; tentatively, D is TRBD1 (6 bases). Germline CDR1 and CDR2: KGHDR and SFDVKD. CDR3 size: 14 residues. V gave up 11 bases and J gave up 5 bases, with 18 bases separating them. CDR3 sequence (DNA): TGTGCCATAAGTACAGGGATCACAAACAATGAGCAGTTCTTC. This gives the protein CAISTGITNNEQFF.

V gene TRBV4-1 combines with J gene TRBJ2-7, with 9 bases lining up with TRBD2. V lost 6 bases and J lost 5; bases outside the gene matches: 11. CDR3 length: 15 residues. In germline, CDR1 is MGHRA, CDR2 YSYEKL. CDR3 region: CASRLRSGSRDEQYF. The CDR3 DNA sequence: TGCGCCAGCAGGCTACGTAGCGGGAGTCGGGACGAGCAGTACTTC.

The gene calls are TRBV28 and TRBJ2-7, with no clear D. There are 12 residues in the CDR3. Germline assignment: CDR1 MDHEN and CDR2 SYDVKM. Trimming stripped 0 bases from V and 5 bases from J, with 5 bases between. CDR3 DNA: TGTGCCAGCAGTTTATGGGGCCACGAGCAGTACTTC. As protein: CASSLWGHEQYF.

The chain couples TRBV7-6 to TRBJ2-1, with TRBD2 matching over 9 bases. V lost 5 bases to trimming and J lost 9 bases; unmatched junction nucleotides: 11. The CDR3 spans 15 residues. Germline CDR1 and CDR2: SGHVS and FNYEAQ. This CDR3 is CASSLLREGRGEQFF. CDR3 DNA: TGTGCCAGCAGCCTTTTGCGGGAGGGCCGAGGTGAGCAGTTCTTC.

The CDR3 region has the DNA TGTGCCAGCAGTTTATCGGCAGGGGATGTTGGTCAGCCCCAGCATTTT. This encodes CASSLSAGDVGQPQHF. V and J are TRBV27 and TRBJ1-5; D is perhaps TRBD1 (6 bases). Germline values: CDR1 MNHEY, CDR2 SMNVEV (reference sequence). With 0 bases removed from V and 6 bases from J, the gap between germline ends came to 15 bases. The CDR3 spans 16 residues.

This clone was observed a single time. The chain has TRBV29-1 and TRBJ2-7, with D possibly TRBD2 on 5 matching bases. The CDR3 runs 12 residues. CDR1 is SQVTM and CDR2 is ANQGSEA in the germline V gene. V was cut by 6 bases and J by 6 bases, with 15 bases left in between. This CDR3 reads CSVRGGGLEQYF. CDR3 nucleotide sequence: TGCAGCGTGAGAGGAGGAGGCCTCGAGCAGTACTTC.

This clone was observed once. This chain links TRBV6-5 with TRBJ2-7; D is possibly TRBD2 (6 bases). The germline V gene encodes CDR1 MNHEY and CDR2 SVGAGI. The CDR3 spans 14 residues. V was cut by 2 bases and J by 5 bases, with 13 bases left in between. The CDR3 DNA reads TGTGCCAGCAGTTACGGGGGGAGGTCCAACGAGCAGTACTTC. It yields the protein CASSYGGRSNEQYF.

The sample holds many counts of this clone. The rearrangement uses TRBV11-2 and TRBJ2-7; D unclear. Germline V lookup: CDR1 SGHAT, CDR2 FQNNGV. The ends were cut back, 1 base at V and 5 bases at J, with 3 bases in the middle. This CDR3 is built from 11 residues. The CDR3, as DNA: TGTGCCAGCAGCTTAGCCAACGAGCAGTACTTC. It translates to CASSLANEQYF.

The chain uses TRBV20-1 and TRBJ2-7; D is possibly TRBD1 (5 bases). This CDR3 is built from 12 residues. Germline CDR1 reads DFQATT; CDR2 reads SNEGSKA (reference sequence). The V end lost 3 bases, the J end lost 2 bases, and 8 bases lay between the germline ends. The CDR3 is CSASPRAYEQYF. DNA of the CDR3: TGCAGTGCTAGTCCCAGGGCCTACGAGCAGTACTTC.

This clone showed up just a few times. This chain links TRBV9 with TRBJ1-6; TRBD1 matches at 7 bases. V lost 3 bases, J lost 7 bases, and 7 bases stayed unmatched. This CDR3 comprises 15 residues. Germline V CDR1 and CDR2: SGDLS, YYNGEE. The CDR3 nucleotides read TGTGCCAGCAGCGCATACAGGGGTGGCAATTCACCCCTCCACTTT. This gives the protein CASSAYRGGNSPLHF. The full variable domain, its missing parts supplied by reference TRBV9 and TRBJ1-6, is DSGVTQTPKHLITATGQRVTLRCSPRSGDLSVYWYQQSLDQGLQFLIQYYNGEERAKGNILERFSAQQFPDLHSELNLSSLELGDSALYFCASSAYRGGNSPLHFGNGTRLTVT.

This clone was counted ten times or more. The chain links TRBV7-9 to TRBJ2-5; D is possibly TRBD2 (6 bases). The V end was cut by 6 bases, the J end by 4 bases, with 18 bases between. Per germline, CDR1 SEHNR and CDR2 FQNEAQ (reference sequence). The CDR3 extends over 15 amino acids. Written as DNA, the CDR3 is TGTGCCAGCAGAATTAAGGGGACTCCGGCAGAGACCCAGTACTTC. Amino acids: CASRIKGTPAETQYF. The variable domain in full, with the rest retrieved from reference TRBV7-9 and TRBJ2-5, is DTGVSQNPRHKITKRGQNVTFRCDPISEHNRLYWYRQTLGQGPEFLTYFQNEAQLEKSRLLSDRFSAERPKGSFSTLEIQRTEQGDSAMYLCASRIKGTPAETQYFGPGTRLLVL.

The CDR3, as DNA: TGTGCCAGCAGCTCTCAGACAGGGCTAAGAAACACCATATATTTT. It specifies CASSSQTGLRNTIYF. The chain links TRBV7-2 to TRBJ1-3; 7 nucleotides line up with TRBD1. The CDR3 contains 15 residues. Unmatched junction bases numbered 8, after V lost 4 bases and J lost 5 bases. Germline CDR1 SGHTA, CDR2 FQGNSA.

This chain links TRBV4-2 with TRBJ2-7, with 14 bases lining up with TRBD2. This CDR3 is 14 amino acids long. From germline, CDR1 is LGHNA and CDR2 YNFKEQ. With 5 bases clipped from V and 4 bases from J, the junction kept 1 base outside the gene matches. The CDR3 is CASSGTSGSYEQYF. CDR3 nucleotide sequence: TGTGCCAGCAGCGGGACTAGCGGGAGTTACGAGCAGTACTTC.

CDR3 in DNA: TGTGCCATCAGTGACGGGCACAGGGCTACTGAAGCTTTCTTT. Translated: CAISDGHRATEAFF. The chain uses TRBV10-3 and TRBJ1-1; tentative D call: TRBD1 (6 bases). The CDR3 consists of 14 residues. Germline CDR1 is ENHRY and CDR2 is SYGVKD. The V end was cut by 3 bases, the J end by 5 bases, with 13 bases between.

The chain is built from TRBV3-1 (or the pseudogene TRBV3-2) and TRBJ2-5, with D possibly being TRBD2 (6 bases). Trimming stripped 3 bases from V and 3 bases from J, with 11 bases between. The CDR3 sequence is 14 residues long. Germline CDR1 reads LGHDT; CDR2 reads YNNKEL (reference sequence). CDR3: CASSQGRGKETQYF. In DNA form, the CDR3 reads TGTGCCAGCAGCCAGGGTCGCGGGAAAGAGACCCAGTACTTC.

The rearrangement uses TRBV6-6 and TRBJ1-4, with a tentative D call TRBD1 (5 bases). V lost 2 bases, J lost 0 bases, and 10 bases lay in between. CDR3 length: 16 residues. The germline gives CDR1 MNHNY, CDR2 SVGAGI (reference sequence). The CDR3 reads CASSYAGTSTNEKLFF. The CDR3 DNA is TGTGCCAGCAGTTACGCAGGGACTTCAACTAATGAAAAACTGTTTTTT.

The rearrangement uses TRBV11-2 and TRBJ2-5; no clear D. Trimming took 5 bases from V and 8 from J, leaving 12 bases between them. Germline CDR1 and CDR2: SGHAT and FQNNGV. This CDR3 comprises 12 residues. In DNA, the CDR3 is TGTGCCAGCAGCCTCCTAGGTGACACCCAGTACTTC. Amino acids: CASSLLGDTQYF.

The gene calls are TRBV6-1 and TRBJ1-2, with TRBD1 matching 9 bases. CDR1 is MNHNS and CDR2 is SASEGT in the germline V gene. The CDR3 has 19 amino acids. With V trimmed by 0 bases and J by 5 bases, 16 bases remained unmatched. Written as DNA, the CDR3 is TGTGCCAGCAGTGAAGCGCTTCGAGTGGGGACAGGGATTTGGTATGGCTACACCTTC. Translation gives CASSEALRVGTGIWYGYTF.

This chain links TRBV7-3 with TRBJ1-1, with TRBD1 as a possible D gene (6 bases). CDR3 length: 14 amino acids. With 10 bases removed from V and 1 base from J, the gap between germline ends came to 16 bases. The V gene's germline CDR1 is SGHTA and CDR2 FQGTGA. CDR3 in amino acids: CATKSGQQNTEAFF. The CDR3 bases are TGTGCCACCAAGTCGGGACAACAGAACACTGAAGCTTTCTTT.

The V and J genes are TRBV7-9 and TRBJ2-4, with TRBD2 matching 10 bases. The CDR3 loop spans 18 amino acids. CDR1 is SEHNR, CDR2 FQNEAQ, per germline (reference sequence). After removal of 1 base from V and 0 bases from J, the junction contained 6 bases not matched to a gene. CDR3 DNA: TGTGCCAGCAGCTTAGAACTAGCGGGGACATTAGCCAAAAACATTCAGTACTTC. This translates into CASSLELAGTLAKNIQYF.

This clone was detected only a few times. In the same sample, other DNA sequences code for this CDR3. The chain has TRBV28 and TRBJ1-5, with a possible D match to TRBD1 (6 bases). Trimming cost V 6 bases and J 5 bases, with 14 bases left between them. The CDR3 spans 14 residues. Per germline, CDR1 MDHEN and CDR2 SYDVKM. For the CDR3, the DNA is TGTGCCAGCAGCCCGGACAGAAACTATCAGCCCCAGCATTTT. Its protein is CASSPDRNYQPQHF.

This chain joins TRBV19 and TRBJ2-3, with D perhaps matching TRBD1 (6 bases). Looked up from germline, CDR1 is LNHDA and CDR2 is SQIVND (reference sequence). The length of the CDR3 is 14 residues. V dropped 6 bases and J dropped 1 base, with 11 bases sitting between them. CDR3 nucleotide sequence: TGTGCCAGTAGACCCCGACAGGGCACAGATACGCAGTATTTT. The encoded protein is CASRPRQGTDTQYF. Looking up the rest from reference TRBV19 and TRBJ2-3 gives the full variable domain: DGGITQSPKYLFRKEGQNVTLSCEQNLNHDAMYWYRQDPGQGLRLIYYSQIVNDFQKGDIAEGYSVSREKKESFPLTVTSAQKNPTAFYLCASRPRQGTDTQYFGPGTRLTVL.

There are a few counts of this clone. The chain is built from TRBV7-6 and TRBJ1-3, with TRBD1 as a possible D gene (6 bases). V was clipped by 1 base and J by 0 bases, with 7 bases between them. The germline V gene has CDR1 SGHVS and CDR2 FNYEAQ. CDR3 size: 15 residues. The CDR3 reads CASSLGDTSGNTIYF. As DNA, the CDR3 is TGTGCCAGCAGCTTAGGGGACACCTCTGGAAACACCATATATTTT.